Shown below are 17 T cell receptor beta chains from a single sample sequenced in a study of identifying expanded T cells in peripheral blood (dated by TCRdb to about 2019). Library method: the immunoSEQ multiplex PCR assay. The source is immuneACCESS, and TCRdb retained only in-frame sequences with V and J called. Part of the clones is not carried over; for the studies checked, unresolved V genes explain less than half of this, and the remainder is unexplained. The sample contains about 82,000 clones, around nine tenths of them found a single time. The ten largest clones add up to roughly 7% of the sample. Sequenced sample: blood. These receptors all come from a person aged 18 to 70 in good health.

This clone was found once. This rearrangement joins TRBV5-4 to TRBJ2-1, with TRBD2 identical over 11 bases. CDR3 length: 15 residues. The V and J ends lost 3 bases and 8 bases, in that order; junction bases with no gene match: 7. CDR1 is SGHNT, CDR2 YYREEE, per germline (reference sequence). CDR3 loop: CASSYSGRAAHEQFF. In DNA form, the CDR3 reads TGTGCCAGCAGCTATAGCGGGAGGGCCGCCCATGAGCAGTTCTTC.

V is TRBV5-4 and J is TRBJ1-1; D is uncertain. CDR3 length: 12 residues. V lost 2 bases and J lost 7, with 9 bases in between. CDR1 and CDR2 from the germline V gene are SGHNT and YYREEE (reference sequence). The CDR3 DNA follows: TGTGCCAGCAGCTTTCGGGGAGGTGAAGCTTTCTTT. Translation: CASSFRGGEAFF.

CDR3 in DNA: TGCGCCAGCAGCCAAGAAGCCAGCCAGACCTACGAGCAGTACTTC. Translating gives CASSQEASQTYEQYF. The chain couples TRBV4-1 to TRBJ2-7; D not resolved. The CDR3 extends over 15 amino acids. V was cut by 0 bases and J by 2 bases, with 11 bases left in between. In germline, CDR1 is MGHRA, CDR2 YSYEKL.

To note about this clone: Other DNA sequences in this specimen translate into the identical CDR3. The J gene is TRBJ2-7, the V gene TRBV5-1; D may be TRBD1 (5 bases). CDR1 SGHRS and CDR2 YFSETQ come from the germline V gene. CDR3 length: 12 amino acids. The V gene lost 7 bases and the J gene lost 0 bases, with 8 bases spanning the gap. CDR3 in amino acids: CASRQSSYEQYF. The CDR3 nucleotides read TGCGCCAGCCGACAGAGCTCCTACGAGCAGTACTTC. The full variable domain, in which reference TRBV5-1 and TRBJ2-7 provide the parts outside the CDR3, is KAGVTQTPRYLIKTRGQQVTLSCSPISGHRSVSWYQQTPGQGLQFLFEYFSETQRNKGNFPGRFSGRQFSNSRSEMNVSTLELGDSALYLCASRQSSYEQYFGPGTRLTVT.

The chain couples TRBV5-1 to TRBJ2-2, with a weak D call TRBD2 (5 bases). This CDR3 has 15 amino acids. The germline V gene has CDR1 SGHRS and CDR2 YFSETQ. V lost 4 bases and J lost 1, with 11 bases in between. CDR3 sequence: CASSPGDRNTGELFF. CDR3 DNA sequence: TGCGCCAGCAGCCCCGGGGATAGGAACACCGGGGAGCTGTTTTTT.

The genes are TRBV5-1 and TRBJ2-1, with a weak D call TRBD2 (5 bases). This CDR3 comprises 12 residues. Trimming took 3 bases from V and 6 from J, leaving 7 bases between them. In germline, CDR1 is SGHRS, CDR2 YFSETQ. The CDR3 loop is CASSYEGNEQFF. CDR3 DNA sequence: TGCGCCAGCAGCTACGAGGGCAATGAGCAGTTCTTC.

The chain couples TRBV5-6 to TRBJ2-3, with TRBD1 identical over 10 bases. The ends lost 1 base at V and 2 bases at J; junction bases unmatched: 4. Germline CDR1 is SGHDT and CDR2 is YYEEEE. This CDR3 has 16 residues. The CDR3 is CASSLTGQGTTDTQYF. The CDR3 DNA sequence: TGTGCCAGCAGCTTGACGGGACAGGGGACCACAGATACGCAGTATTTT.

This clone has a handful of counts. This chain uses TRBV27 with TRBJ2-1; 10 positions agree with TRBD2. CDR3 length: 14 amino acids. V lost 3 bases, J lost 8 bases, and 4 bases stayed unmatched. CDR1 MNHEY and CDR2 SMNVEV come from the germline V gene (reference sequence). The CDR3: CASSLGLAIDEQFF. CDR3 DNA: TGTGCCAGCAGTTTGGGACTAGCGATAGATGAGCAGTTCTTC.

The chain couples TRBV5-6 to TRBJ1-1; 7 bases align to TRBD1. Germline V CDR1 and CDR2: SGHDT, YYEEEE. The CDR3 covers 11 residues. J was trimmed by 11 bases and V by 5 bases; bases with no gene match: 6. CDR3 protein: CASSTTGEAFF. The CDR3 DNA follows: TGTGCCAGCAGTACCACAGGGGAGGCTTTCTTT.

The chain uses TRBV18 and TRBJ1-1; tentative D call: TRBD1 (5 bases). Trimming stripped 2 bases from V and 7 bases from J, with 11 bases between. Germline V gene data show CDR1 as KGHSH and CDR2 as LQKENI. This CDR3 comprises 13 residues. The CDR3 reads CASSPSGTGEAFF. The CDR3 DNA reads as TGTGCCAGCTCACCATCGGGAACAGGTGAAGCTTTCTTT.

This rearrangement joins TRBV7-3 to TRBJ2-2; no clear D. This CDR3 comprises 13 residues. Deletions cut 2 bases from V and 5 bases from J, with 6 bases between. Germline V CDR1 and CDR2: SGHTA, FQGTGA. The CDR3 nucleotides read TGTGCCAGCAGCTTACTCGGTACCGGGGAGCTGTTTTTT. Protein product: CASSLLGTGELFF.

The CDR3 DNA reads as TGTGCCTGGAGGCGGACAGGGGCGGACTACACCTTC. Protein: CAWRRTGADYTF. This chain links TRBV30 with TRBJ1-2; 9 nucleotides align to TRBD1. Per the germline V gene, CDR1 is GTSNPN and CDR2 is SVGIG (reference sequence). After removal of 3 bases from V and 10 bases from J, the junction contained 6 bases not matched to a gene. This CDR3 contains 12 residues.

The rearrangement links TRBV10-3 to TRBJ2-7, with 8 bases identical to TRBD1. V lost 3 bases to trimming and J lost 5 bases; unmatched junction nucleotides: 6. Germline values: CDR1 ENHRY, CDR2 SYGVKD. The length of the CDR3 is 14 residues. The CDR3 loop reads CAISDGTGGNEQYF. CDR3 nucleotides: TGTGCCATCAGTGATGGAACAGGGGGAAACGAGCAGTACTTC.

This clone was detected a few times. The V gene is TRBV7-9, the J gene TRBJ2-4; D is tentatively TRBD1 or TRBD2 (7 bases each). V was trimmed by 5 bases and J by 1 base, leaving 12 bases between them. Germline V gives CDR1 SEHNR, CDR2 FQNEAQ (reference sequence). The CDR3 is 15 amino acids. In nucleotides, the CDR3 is TGTGCCAGCAGCAGGGAGGGGGCTGCCAAAAACATTCAGTACTTC. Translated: CASSREGAAKNIQYF.

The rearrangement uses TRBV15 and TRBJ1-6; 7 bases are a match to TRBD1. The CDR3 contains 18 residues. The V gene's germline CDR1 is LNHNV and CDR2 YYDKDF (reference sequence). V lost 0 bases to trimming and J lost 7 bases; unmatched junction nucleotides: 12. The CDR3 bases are TGTGCCACCAGCAGAGATCCCGGGACAGTGGGTTTCAATTCACCCCTCCACTTT. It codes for CATSRDPGTVGFNSPLHF.

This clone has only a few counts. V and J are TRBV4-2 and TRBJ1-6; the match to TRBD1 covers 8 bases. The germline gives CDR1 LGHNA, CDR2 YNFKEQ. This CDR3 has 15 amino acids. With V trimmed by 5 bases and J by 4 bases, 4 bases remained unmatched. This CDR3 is CASSGRDRYNSPLHF. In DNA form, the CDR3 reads TGTGCCAGCAGCGGGAGGGACAGGTATAATTCACCCCTCCACTTT.

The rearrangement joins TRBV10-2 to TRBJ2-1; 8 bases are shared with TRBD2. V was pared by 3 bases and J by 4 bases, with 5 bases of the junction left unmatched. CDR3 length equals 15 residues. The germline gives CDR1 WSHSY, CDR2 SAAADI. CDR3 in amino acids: CASSESGGQYNEQFF. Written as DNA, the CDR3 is TGCGCCAGCAGTGAAAGCGGGGGTCAATACAATGAGCAGTTCTTC.